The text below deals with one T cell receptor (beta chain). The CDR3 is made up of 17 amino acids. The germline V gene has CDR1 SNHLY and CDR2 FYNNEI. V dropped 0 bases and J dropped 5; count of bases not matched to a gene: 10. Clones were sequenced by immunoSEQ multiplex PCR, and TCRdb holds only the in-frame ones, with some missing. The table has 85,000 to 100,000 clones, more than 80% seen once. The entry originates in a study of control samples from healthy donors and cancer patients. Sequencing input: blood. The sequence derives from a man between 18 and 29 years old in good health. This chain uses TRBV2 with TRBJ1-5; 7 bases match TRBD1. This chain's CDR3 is CASSEAWGGGLDQPQHF. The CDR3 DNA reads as TGTGCCAGCAGTGAAGCGTGGGGAGGGGGCCTGGATCAGCCCCAGCATTTT.